This T cell receptor (beta chain) originates from a study of CD8 T cells in Susac syndrome. This CDR3 has 13 residues. Germline loops: CDR1 SGHAT, CDR2 FQNNGV. V lost 4 bases and J 3 bases, leaving 10 bases between the germline ends. Reverse transcription of 0.5 to 1 ug RNA was performed with random hexamers. By means of immunoSEQ multiplex PCR, TCR beta CDR3 spanning 54 Vbeta and 13 Jbeta underwent amplification. TCRdb passed the immunoSEQ multiplex PCR reads through MiXCR, listing each CDR3 protein once. Seen here are about 290,000 distinct CDR3 sequences, roughly 85% observed once, and the top ten hold 0.2% to 0.25%. Sequencing of TCR beta was carried out in blood CD8+ and CD4+ T cells. The CD8+ and CD4+ T cells were negatively isolated, with the TEMRA cells enriched by FACS.

The origin of this receptor is a human donor with multiple sclerosis. This chain connects TRBV11-2 to TRBJ2-7, with a possible D match to TRBD2 (6 bases). Sequenced input: CD8+ T cells from PBMCs. The CDR3: CASSSGLGYEQYF. CDR3 nucleotides: TGTGCCAGCAGCTCGGGACTTGGCTACGAGCAGTACTTC.